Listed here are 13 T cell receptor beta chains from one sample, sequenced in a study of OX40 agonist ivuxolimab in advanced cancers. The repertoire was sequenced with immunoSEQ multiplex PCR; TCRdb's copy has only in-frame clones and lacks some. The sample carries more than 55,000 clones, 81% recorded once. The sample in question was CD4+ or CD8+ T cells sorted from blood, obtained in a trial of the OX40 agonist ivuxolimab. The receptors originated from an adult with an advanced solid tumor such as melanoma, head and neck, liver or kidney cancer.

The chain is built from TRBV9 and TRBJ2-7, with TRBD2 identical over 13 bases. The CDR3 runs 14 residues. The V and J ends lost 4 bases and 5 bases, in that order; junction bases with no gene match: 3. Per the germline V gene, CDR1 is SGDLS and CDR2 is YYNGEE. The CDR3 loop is CASSPGLAGNEQYF. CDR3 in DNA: TGTGCCAGCAGCCCGGGACTAGCGGGAAACGAGCAGTACTTC.

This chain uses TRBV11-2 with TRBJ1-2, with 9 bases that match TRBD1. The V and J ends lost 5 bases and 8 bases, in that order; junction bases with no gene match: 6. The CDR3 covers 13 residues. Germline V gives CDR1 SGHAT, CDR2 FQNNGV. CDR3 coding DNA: TGTGCCAGCAGCCGTGACAGGGGGATAGGCTACACCTTC. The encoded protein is CASSRDRGIGYTF. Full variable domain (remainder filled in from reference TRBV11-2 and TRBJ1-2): EAGVAQSPRYKIIEKRQSVAFWCNPISGHATLYWYQQILGQGPKLLIQFQNNGVVDDSQLPKDRFSAERLKGVDSTLKIQPAKLEDSAVYLCASSRDRGIGYTFGSGTRLTVV.

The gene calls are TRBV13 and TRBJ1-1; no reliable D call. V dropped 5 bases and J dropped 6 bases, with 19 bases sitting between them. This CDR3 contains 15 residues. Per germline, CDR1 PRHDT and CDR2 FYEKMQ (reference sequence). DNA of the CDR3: TGTGCCAGCAGCCCCCGACCGGGGAATGGGGCTGAAGCTTTCTTT. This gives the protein CASSPRPGNGAEAFF.

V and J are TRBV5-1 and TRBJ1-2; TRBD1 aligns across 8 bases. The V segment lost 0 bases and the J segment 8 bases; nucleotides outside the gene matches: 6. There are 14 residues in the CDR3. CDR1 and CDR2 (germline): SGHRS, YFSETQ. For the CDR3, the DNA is TGCGCCAGCAGCTTGGGGCAGGGGGCGCGCGGCTACACCTTC. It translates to CASSLGQGARGYTF.

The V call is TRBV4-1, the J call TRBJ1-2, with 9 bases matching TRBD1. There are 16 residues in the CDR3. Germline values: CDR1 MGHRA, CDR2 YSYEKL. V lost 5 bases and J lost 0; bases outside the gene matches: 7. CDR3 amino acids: CASSSGTGISNYGYTF. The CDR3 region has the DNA TGCGCCAGCAGCTCCGGGACAGGGATTTCTAACTATGGCTACACCTTC.

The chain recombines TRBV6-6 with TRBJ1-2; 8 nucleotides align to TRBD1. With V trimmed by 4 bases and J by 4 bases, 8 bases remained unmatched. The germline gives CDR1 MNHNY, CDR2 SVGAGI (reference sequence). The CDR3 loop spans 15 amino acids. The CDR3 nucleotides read TGTGCCAGCAGTTTTTCCAGGACAGGGACCTATGGCTACACCTTC. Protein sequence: CASSFSRTGTYGYTF.

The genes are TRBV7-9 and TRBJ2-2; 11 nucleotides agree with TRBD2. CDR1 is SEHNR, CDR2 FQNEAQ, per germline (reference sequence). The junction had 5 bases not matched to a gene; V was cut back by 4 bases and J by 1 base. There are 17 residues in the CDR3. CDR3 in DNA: TGTGCCAGCAGCTCCAGTAGCGGGAGGGAGAACACCGGGGAGCTGTTTTTT. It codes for CASSSSSGRENTGELFF.

CDR3 residues: CASSPGLAGEGEQFF. CDR3 DNA: TGCGCCAGCAGCCCGGGACTAGCGGGAGAGGGTGAGCAGTTCTTC. V gene TRBV5-1 combines with J gene TRBJ2-1, with 14 nucleotides matching TRBD2. J was trimmed by 9 bases and V by 4 bases; bases with no gene match: 6. Per germline, CDR1 SGHRS and CDR2 YFSETQ. The CDR3 contains 15 residues.

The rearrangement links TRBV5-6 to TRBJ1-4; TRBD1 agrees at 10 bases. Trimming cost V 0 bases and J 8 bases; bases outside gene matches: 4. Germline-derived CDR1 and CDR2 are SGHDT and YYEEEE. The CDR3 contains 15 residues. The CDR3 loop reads CASSLADRGREKLFF. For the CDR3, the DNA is TGTGCCAGCAGCTTGGCCGACAGGGGGCGGGAAAAACTGTTTTTT.

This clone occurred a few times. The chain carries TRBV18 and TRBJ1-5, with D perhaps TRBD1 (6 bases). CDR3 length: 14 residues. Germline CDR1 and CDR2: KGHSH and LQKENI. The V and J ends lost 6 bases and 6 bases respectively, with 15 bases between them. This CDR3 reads CASSPPPGVQPQHF. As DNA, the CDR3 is TGTGCCAGCTCCCCGCCCCCAGGGGTTCAGCCCCAGCATTTT.

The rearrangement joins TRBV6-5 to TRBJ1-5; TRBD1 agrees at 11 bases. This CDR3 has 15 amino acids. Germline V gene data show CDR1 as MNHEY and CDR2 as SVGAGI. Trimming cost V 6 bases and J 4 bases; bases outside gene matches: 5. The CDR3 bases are TGTGCCAGCAGACCCGGGACAGGGGGTAATCAGCCCCAGCATTTT. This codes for CASRPGTGGNQPQHF.

This CDR3 is CSARENEQYF. CDR3 in DNA: TGCAGTGCTAGAGAGAACGAGCAGTACTTC. V gene TRBV20-1 combines with J gene TRBJ2-7; no firm D call. Germline V CDR1 and CDR2: DFQATT, SNEGSKA (reference sequence). Between the trimmed V and J ends, which lost 0 bases and 5 bases, there was a span of 2 bases. This CDR3 has 10 amino acids.

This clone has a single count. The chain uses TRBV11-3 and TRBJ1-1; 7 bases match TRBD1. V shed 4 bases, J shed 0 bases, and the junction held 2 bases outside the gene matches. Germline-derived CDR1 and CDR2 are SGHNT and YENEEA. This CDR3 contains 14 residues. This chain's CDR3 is CASSWGQMNTEAFF. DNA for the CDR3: TGTGCCAGCAGCTGGGGACAGATGAACACTGAAGCTTTCTTT.